These 22 T cell receptor beta chains were sequenced from one sample in a study of blood T cell repertoires in COVID-19. Sequencing used immunoSEQ multiplex PCR; TCRdb keeps in-frame clones, though not all of them. The sample shows around 400,000 clones, roughly 90% of them seen only once. The sample was peripheral blood. Every receptor here comes from a man in his forties or fifties with acute or convalescent COVID-19.

CDR3 sequence reads: CASRKTTGTYEQYF. Here the CDR3 DNA reads TGTGCCAGTAGAAAAACAACGGGAACCTACGAGCAGTACTTC. The chain uses TRBV19 and TRBJ2-7; tentatively, D is TRBD2 (5 bases). Germline V CDR1 and CDR2: LNHDA, SQIVND (reference sequence). This CDR3 region has 14 residues. Trimming cost V 6 bases and J 2 bases, with 14 bases left between them.

The chain joins TRBV6-1 to TRBJ2-7; D unclear. The CDR3 extends over 15 amino acids. With 1 base removed from V and 1 base from J, the gap between germline ends came to 11 bases. CDR1 is MNHNS, CDR2 SASEGT, per germline. In DNA form, the CDR3 reads TGTGCCAGCAGTGAAGTAAGCGACTCTTCCTACGAGCAGTACTTC. This gives the protein CASSEVSDSSYEQYF.

The chain carries TRBV5-1 and TRBJ2-5; maybe TRBD1 (5 bases). Germline CDR1 is SGHRS and CDR2 is YFSETQ. This CDR3 region has 14 residues. Trimming shortened V by 0 bases and J by 4 bases, and 10 bases separated the two germline ends. The CDR3 DNA follows: TGCGCCAGCAGCTTGGCAGGCAGGGTAGAGACCCAGTACTTC. Amino acids: CASSLAGRVETQYF.

The V and J genes are TRBV19 and TRBJ2-3; TRBD2 aligns across 12 bases. Germline V gene sequence: CDR1 LNHDA, CDR2 SQIVND (reference sequence). After removal of 5 bases from V and 0 bases from J, the junction contained 12 bases not matched to a gene. This CDR3 is built from 19 residues. As DNA, the CDR3 is TGTGCCAGTAGTCGCCTCACTAGCGGGGGGTCATCTAGCACAGATACGCAGTATTTT. Amino acid sequence: CASSRLTSGGSSSTDTQYF. The entire variable domain, with the rest obtained from reference TRBV19 and TRBJ2-3, is as follows: DGGITQSPKYLFRKEGQNVTLSCEQNLNHDAMYWYRQDPGQGLRLIYYSQIVNDFQKGDIAEGYSVSREKKESFPLTVTSAQKNPTAFYLCASSRLTSGGSSSTDTQYFGPGTRLTVL.

This rearrangement joins TRBV4-2 to TRBJ1-2; 8 positions agree with TRBD1. The germline CDR1 and CDR2 sequences are LGHNA and YNFKEQ. The CDR3 contains 15 residues. With 1 base clipped from V and 2 bases from J, the junction kept 3 bases outside the gene matches. The CDR3 sequence: CASSQGGQANYGYTF. The CDR3 DNA reads TGTGCCAGCAGCCAAGGGGGACAGGCCAACTATGGCTACACCTTC.

J is TRBJ1-2 and V is TRBV28, with D possibly being TRBD1 (6 bases). Trimming stripped 8 bases from V and 6 bases from J, with 19 bases between. CDR3 length: 14 residues. CDR1 is MDHEN and CDR2 is SYDVKM in the germline V gene. This CDR3 is CASRLGGLMDGYTF. CDR3 nucleotide sequence: TGTGCCAGCCGACTGGGGGGGCTCATGGATGGCTACACCTTC.

Remarks on this clone: Other nucleotide sequences from this sample produce the same CDR3. The chain links TRBV5-4 to TRBJ1-5, with D tentatively TRBD1 (6 bases). The V end lost 1 base, the J end lost 1 base, and 6 bases lay between the germline ends. Germline V gene sequence: CDR1 SGHNT, CDR2 YYREEE (reference sequence). The CDR3 runs 14 residues. Written as DNA, the CDR3 is TGTGCCAGCAGCTTGAGGGGGAGCAATCAGCCCCAGCATTTT. Residues: CASSLRGSNQPQHF. The full variable domain, rest sourced from reference TRBV5-4 and TRBJ1-5, is ETGVTQSPTHLIKTRGQQVTLRCSSQSGHNTVSWYQQALGQGPQFIFQYYREEENGRGNFPPRFSGLQFPNYSSELNVNALELDDSALYLCASSLRGSNQPQHFGDGTRLSIL.

The chain's CDR3 is CSVEGGYGADTQYF. The CDR3 DNA reads TGCAGCGTTGAGGGGGGATATGGGGCAGATACGCAGTATTTT. The chain employs TRBV29-1 and TRBJ2-3; perhaps TRBD2 as D (6 bases). Deletions cut 3 bases from V and 4 bases from J, with 14 bases between. This CDR3 is built from 14 residues. CDR1 and CDR2 (germline): SQVTM, ANQGSEA.

CDR3 residues: CASSLGSGMGEKLFF. CDR3 in DNA: TGCGCCAGCAGCTTGGGGTCAGGGATGGGTGAAAAACTGTTTTTT. The V call is TRBV5-1, the J call TRBJ1-4; maybe TRBD1 (5 bases). Trimming stripped 0 bases from V and 7 bases from J, with 13 bases between. Germline CDR1 SGHRS, CDR2 YFSETQ. CDR3 length: 15 amino acids. The variable domain in full, completed from reference TRBV5-1 and TRBJ1-4, reads KAGVTQTPRYLIKTRGQQVTLSCSPISGHRSVSWYQQTPGQGLQFLFEYFSETQRNKGNFPGRFSGRQFSNSRSEMNVSTLELGDSALYLCASSLGSGMGEKLFFGSGTQLSVL.

The chain joins TRBV9 to TRBJ1-2, with D unclear. Germline V CDR1 and CDR2: SGDLS, YYNGEE. This CDR3 has 15 amino acids. Trimming removed 2 bases from V and 0 bases from J, with 11 bases in between. As DNA, the CDR3 is TGTGCCAGCAGCGTCATCACGGTTCCTAACTATGGCTACACCTTC. Its translation is CASSVITVPNYGYTF.

The V call is TRBV6-5, the J call TRBJ2-2; D perhaps matches TRBD2 (6 bases). The V end was cut by 8 bases, the J end by 2 bases, with 12 bases between. The CDR3 has 14 amino acids. CDR1 and CDR2 from the germline V gene are MNHEY and SVGAGI. CDR3 amino acids: CASGGTRNTGELFF. The CDR3, as DNA: TGTGCCAGCGGCGGGACGAGAAACACCGGGGAGCTGTTTTTT.

This chain connects TRBV24-1 to TRBJ2-7; 8 bases agree with TRBD1. Germline CDR1 is KGHDR and CDR2 is SFDVKD. The CDR3 covers 13 residues. Losses at the gene ends were 6 bases for V and 4 bases for J; bases not matched to a gene: 4. This CDR3 is CATSLTGGYEQYF. The CDR3 DNA reads as TGTGCCACCAGTTTAACAGGGGGTTACGAGCAGTACTTC.

This clone was seen a handful of times. This chain links TRBV7-5 with TRBJ2-7; the D call of TRBD1 is as the table states it, not checked on the DNA. TRBV7-5 is noted as a pseudogene. The CDR3 spans 16 residues. The CDR3 nucleotides read TGTGCCAGAAGCCTAGTACGGGACAGGGACAGAGCCGAGCAGTACTTC. This codes for CARSLVRDRDRAEQYF.

V usage is TRBV5-6 and J usage is TRBJ2-1; D is ambiguous. Between the trimmed V and J ends, which lost 3 bases and 7 bases, there was a span of 14 bases. Per the germline V gene, CDR1 is SGHDT and CDR2 is YYEEEE. The CDR3 runs 14 residues. The CDR3 bases are TGTGCCAGCAGCTGGCCACTTCCGCGGAATGAGCAGTTCTTC. Translated, it gives CASSWPLPRNEQFF.

V is TRBV6-6 and J is TRBJ1-2, with a possible D match to TRBD1 (6 bases). Germline V gene lookup returns CDR1 MNHNY and CDR2 SVGAGI (reference sequence). The CDR3 is made up of 14 amino acids. The V gene lost 7 bases and the J gene lost 0 bases, with 12 bases spanning the gap. The CDR3 here is CASTIRGSNYGYTF. The CDR3 DNA is TGTGCCAGCACGATCAGGGGTTCTAACTATGGCTACACCTTC.

The rearrangement uses TRBV25-1 and TRBJ1-6; D perhaps matches TRBD1 (5 bases). V lost 5 bases and J 11 bases, leaving 10 bases between the germline ends. This CDR3 is 12 amino acids long. In germline, CDR1 is MGHDK, CDR2 SYGVNS. CDR3 nucleotide sequence: TGTGCCAGCAGTATGCAGGGTCCACCCCTCCACTTT. It translates to CASSMQGPPLHF.

This chain links TRBV28 with TRBJ1-2, with unresolved D. Germline lookup yields CDR1 MDHEN and CDR2 SYDVKM. The CDR3 totals 14 residues. The V end lost 2 bases, the J end lost 2 bases, and 9 bases lay between the germline ends. The CDR3 region has the DNA TGTGCCAGCAGTTTAGCGGGGTTAAACTATGGCTACACCTTC. It translates to CASSLAGLNYGYTF.

The rearrangement joins TRBV23-1 to TRBJ1-2, with D uncertain. TRBV23-1 is labeled an ORF, and its function is uncertain. The CDR3 is 10 residues long. V was shortened by 6 bases and J by 7 bases, with 6 bases between the two germline ends. This CDR3 is CASRAVGYTF. The DNA for the CDR3 is TGCGCCAGCAGGGCCGTTGGCTACACCTTC.

The chain recombines TRBV5-4 with TRBJ1-2, with 9 bases fitting TRBD1. J gave up 8 bases and V 2 bases, and 7 bases lay outside the gene matches. Per germline, CDR1 SGHNT and CDR2 YYREEE (reference sequence). The CDR3 has 14 amino acids. The CDR3 nucleotides are TGTGCCAGCAGCTTAGGGACAGGGTTGATAGGCTACACCTTC. Translation gives CASSLGTGLIGYTF.

This sequence joins TRBV11-3 and TRBJ2-1, with 8 bases matching TRBD1. CDR3 length equals 13 residues. Germline CDR1 reads SGHNT; CDR2 reads YENEEA. V lost 5 bases to trimming and J lost 7 bases; unmatched junction nucleotides: 4. CDR3 sequence (DNA): TGTGCCAGCAGCCCAGGACAGGGAAATGAGCAGTTCTTC. The encoded protein is CASSPGQGNEQFF.

The chain is built from TRBV28 and TRBJ2-5, with TRBD2 as a possible D gene (6 bases). CDR1 and CDR2 from the germline V gene are MDHEN and SYDVKM. The CDR3 is made up of 14 amino acids. V gave up 2 bases and J gave up 5 bases, with 12 bases separating them. CDR3 loop: CASSLEGAGETQYF. The CDR3 DNA follows: TGTGCCAGCAGTTTAGAAGGCGCGGGGGAGACCCAGTACTTC. The entire variable domain, with the rest obtained from reference TRBV28 and TRBJ2-5, is as follows: DVKVTQSSRYLVKRTGEKVFLECVQDMDHENMFWYRQDPGLGLRLIYFSYDVKMKEKGDIPEGYSVSREKKERFSLILESASTNQTSMYLCASSLEGAGETQYFGPGTRLLVL.

The CDR3 loop reads CASSLGRTGNYGYTF. The CDR3 DNA reads as TGTGCCAGCAGCTTGGGAAGGACAGGGAACTATGGCTACACCTTC. This chain links TRBV28 with TRBJ1-2, with 8 bases matching TRBD1. V dropped 6 bases and J dropped 2; count of bases not matched to a gene: 8. The CDR3 contains 15 residues. Germline lookup yields CDR1 MDHEN and CDR2 SYDVKM.